Listed below are T cell receptor beta chains from one sample, sequenced in a study of blood T cell repertoires in COVID-19. Method: immunoSEQ multiplex PCR; TCRdb's copy keeps in-frame clones and lacks some. Of some 170,000 clones listed, roughly 82% are singletons. The specimen sequenced was PBMCs or T cells enriched from blood (not recorded which). Receptor source: a man over 45 who had recovered from COVID-19. CDR3s include the opening cysteine and the closing phenylalanine or tryptophan. The order of the fields is CDR3 DNA, CDR3 protein, clone size, V gene, D gene, J gene. The D gene is left open where the match is weak. Size is omitted from some rows. Given values are once, few, many or a class for expanded clones.

TGCAGCGTGGGGCAGAGCTCCTACAATGAGCAGTTCTTC | CSVGQSSYNEQFF | . | TRBV29-1 | . | TRBJ2-1
TGTGCCAGCACCACAGGGCTGGAAACTGAAGCTTTCTTT | CASTTGLETEAFF | . | TRBV2 | . | TRBJ1-1
TGTGCCAGCAGTGGGCGGCTACAGGGGAATGGCTACACCTTC | CASSGRLQGNGYTF | . | TRBV2 | TRBD1 | TRBJ1-2
TGTGCCAGCAGCTTGGTTACTGTCTCTGGGGCCAACGTCCTGACTTTC | CASSLVTVSGANVLTF | . | TRBV5-4 | . | TRBJ2-6
TGCGCCAGCAGCTCAGGGGGCTATGGCTACACCTTC | CASSSGGYGYTF | once | TRBV5-1 | TRBD1 | TRBJ1-2
TGTGCCAGCAGTTTACACAAGTGGCGGGGGGGAACCGGGGAGCTGTTTTTT | CASSLHKWRGGTGELFF | . | TRBV28 | TRBD2 | TRBJ2-2
TGCAGCGCCAAACCGGCAGGCACAGGCTATGGCTACACCTTC | CSAKPAGTGYGYTF | . | TRBV29-1 | . | TRBJ1-2
TGCGCCAGCAGCCAAAGTGGTGACAGCAGGTATGGCTACACCTTC | CASSQSGDSRYGYTF | . | TRBV4-1 | . | TRBJ1-2
TGCGCCAGCAGCTTGACGGGACTCTTTTCCTACGAGCAGTACTTC | CASSLTGLFSYEQYF | . | TRBV5-1 | . | TRBJ2-7
TGTGCCAGCAGCTTAGGGGAGGCCGGGGAGCTGTTTTTT | CASSLGEAGELFF | . | TRBV7-8 | . | TRBJ2-2
TGTGCCAGCAGCCCGGGACTAGCGGGGGGGTCCTTTAACAATGAGCAGTTCTTC | CASSPGLAGGSFNNEQFF | . | TRBV3-1/TRBV3-2 | TRBD2 | TRBJ2-1
TGCAGCGTTGAAGATGGGACTTCCAAAAACATTCAGTACTTC | CSVEDGTSKNIQYF | few | TRBV29-1 | . | TRBJ2-4
TGCGCCAGGCTGTTGGGGGCTGGGGATCAGCCCCAGCATTTT | CARLLGAGDQPQHF | . | TRBV4-1 | . | TRBJ1-5
TGCGCCAGCAGCTTTGGACAGATGACTGAAGCTTTCTTT | CASSFGQMTEAFF | . | TRBV7-9 | . | TRBJ1-1
TGTGCCAGCAGCGTGACGGAGGGACAGTCGATCTACGAGCAGTACTTC | CASSVTEGQSIYEQYF | . | TRBV13 | . | TRBJ2-7
TGTGCCATCAGTGAGTCGGAGGGCCTCGGAGAAAAACTGTTTTTT | CAISESEGLGEKLFF | . | TRBV10-3 | . | TRBJ1-4
TGTGCTAGTGGTTGGACAGGGACTAGCGGGGGTCGGACCGGGGAGCTGTTTTTT | CASGWTGTSGGRTGELFF | . | TRBV12-5 | TRBD2 | TRBJ2-2
TGCGCCAGCAGCTTAGGGGACAGCCCGCCGGAAAAACTGTTTTTT | CASSLGDSPPEKLFF | once | TRBV5-1 | TRBD1 | TRBJ1-4
TGTGCCAGCAGTTCGGACAGCTCCTACGAGCAGTACTTC | CASSSDSSYEQYF | . | TRBV2 | . | TRBJ2-7
TGTGCCAGCAGCCATTCAGGGGTTAGGACTGAAGCTTTCTTT | CASSHSGVRTEAFF | once | TRBV3-1/TRBV3-2 | . | TRBJ1-1
TGTGCCAGCAGTGCCACACCTGGTACCGGGGAGCTGTTTTTT | CASSATPGTGELFF | . | TRBV6-4 | . | TRBJ2-2
TGTGCCACCAGCAGAGGTGGGAAGGGGGTCGGTAAATACGAGCAGTACTTC | CATSRGGKGVGKYEQYF | . | TRBV15 | . | TRBJ2-7